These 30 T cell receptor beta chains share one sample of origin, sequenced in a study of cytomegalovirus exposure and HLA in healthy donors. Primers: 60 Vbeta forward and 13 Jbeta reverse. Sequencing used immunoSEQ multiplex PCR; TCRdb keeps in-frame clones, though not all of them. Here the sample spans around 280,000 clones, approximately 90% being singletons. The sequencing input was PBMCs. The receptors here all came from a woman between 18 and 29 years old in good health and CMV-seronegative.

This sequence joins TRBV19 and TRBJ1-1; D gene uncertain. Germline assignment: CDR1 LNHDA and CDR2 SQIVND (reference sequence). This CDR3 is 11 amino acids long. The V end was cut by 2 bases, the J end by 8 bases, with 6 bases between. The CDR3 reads CASSIFQEAFF. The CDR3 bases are TGTGCCAGTAGTATATTCCAGGAAGCTTTCTTT.

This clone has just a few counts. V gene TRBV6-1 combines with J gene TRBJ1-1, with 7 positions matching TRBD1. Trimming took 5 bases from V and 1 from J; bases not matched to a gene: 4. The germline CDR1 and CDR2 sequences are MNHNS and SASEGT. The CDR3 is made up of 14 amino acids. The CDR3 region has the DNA TGTGCCAGCAGTTATGGACAGGAGAACACTGAAGCTTTCTTT. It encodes CASSYGQENTEAFF.

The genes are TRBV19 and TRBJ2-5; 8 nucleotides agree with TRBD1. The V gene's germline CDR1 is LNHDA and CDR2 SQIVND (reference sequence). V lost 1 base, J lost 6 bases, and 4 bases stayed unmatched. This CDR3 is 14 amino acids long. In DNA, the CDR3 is TGTGCCAGTAGTATAGGACAGGGGAAAAAGACCCAGTACTTC. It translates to CASSIGQGKKTQYF.

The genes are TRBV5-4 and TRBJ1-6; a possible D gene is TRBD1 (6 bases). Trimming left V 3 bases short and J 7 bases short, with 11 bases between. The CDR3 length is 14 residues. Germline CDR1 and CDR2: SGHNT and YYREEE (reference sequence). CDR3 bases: TGTGCCAGCAGCTCACCAACAGGGAATTCACCCCTCCACTTT. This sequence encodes CASSSPTGNSPLHF.

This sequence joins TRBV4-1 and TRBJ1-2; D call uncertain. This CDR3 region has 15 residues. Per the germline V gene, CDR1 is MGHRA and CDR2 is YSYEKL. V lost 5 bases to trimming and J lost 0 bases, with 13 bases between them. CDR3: CASSESPVPNYGYTF. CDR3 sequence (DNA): TGCGCCAGCAGCGAATCGCCGGTCCCTAACTATGGCTACACCTTC.

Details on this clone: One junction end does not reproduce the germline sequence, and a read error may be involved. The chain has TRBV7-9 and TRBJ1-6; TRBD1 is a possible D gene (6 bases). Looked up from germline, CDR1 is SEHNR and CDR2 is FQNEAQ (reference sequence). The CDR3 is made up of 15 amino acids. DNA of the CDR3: TGTTCCAGCAGCCACAGGGTACCTTATAATTCACCCCTCCACTTT. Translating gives CSSSHRVPYNSPLHF.

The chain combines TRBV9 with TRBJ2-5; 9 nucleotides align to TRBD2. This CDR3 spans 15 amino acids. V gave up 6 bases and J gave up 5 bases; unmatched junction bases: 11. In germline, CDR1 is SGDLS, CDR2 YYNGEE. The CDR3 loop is CASTLGAGGRETQYF. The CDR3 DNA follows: TGTGCCAGCACCCTAGGGGCGGGGGGGCGGGAGACCCAGTACTTC.

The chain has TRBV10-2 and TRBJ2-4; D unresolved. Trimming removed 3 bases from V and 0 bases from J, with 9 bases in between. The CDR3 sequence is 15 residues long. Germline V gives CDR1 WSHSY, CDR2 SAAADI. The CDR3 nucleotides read TGCGCCAGCAGTGACTTTCGGTTAGCCAAAAACATTCAGTACTTC. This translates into CASSDFRLAKNIQYF.

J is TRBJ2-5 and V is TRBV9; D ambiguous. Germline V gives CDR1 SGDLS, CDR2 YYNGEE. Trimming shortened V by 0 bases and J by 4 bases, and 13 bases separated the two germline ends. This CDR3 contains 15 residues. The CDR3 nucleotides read TGTGCCAGCAGCGTAGCTGGTACAGCAAGAGAGACCCAGTACTTC. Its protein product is CASSVAGTARETQYF.

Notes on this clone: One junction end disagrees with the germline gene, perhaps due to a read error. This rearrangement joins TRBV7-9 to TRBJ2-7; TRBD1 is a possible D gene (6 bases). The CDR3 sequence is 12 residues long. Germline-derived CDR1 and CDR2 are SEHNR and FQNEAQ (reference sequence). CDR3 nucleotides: TGTTCCAGCAGCTTCACAGGGAGCGAGCAGTACTTC. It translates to CSSSFTGSEQYF.

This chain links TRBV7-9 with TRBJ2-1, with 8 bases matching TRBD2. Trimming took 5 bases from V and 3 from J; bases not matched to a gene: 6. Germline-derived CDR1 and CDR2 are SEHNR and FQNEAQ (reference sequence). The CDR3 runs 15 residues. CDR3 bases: TGTGCCAGCAGCGCCGGGCGGGGGGTCTACAATGAGCAGTTCTTC. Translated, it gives CASSAGRGVYNEQFF.

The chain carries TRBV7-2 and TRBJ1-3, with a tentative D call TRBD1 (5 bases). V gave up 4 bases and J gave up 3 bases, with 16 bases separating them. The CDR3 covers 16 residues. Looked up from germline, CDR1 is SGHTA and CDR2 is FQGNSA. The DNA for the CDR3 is TGTGCCAGCAGCTACCCCCCGGGGGGATTTGGAAACACCATATATTTT. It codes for CASSYPPGGFGNTIYF. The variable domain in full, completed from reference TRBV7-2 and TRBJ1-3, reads GAGVSQSPSNKVTEKGKDVELRCDPISGHTALYWYRQSLGQGLEFLIYFQGNSAPDKSGLPSDRFSAERTGGSVSTLTIQRTQQEDSAVYLCASSYPPGGFGNTIYFGEGSWLTVV.

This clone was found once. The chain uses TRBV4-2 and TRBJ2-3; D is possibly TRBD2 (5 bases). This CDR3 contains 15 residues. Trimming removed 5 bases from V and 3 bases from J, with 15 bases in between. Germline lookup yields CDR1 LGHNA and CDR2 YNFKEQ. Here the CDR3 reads CASSRSSGFTDTQYF. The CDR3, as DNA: TGTGCCAGCAGCAGGAGCAGCGGCTTTACAGATACGCAGTATTTT.

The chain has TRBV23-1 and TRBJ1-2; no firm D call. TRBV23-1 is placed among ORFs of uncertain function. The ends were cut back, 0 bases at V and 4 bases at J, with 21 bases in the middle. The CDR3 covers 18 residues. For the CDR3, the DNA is TGCGCCAGCAGTCAATCTGAGGCAGCGCCCGGCTCGTTCTATGGCTACACCTTC. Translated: CASSQSEAAPGSFYGYTF.

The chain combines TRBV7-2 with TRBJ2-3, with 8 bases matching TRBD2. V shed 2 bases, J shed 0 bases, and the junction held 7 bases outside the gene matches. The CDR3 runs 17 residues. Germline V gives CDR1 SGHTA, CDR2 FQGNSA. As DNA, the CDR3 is TGTGCCAGCAGCTTAATGATCGGCGGGGGGAGCACAGATACGCAGTATTTT. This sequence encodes CASSLMIGGGSTDTQYF. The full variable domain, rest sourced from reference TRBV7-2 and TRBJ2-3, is GAGVSQSPSNKVTEKGKDVELRCDPISGHTALYWYRQSLGQGLEFLIYFQGNSAPDKSGLPSDRFSAERTGGSVSTLTIQRTQQEDSAVYLCASSLMIGGGSTDTQYFGPGTRLTVL.

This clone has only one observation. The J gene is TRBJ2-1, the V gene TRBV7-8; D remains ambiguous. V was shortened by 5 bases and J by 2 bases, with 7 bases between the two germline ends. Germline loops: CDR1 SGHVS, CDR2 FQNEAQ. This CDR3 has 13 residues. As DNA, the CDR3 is TGTGCCAGCAGCAAGAGTCCCTACAATGAGCAGTTCTTC. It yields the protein CASSKSPYNEQFF.

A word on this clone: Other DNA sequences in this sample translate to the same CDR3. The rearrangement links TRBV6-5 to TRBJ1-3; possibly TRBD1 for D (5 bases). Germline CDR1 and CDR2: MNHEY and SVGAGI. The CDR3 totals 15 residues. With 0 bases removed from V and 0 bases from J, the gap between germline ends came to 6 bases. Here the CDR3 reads CASSYSGGSGNTIYF. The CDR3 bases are TGTGCCAGCAGTTACTCGGGGGGCTCTGGAAACACCATATATTTT.

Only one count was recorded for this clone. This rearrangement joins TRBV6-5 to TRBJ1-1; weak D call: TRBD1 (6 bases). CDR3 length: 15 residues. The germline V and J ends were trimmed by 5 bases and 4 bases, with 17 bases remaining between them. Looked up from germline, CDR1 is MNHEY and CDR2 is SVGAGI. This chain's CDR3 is CASSRGGDRGTEAFF. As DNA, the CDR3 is TGTGCCAGCAGTAGGGGGGGGGACCGCGGCACTGAAGCTTTCTTT.

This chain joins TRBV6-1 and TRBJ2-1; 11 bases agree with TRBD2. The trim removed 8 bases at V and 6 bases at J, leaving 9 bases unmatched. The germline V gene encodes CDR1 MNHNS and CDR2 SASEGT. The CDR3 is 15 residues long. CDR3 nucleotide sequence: TGTGCCAGCTCTGAACCGGGACTAGCGGCCAATGAGCAGTTCTTC. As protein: CASSEPGLAANEQFF.

The CDR3 nucleotides are TGTGCCAGCAGCGTAATGGCAGGGTCGGCCGGGGAGCTGTTTTTT. Translated: CASSVMAGSAGELFF. The gene calls are TRBV9 and TRBJ2-2, with a tentative D call TRBD1 (5 bases). The V end lost 1 base, the J end lost 6 bases, and 13 bases lay between the germline ends. CDR1 and CDR2 from the germline V gene are SGDLS and YYNGEE. CDR3 size: 15 residues.

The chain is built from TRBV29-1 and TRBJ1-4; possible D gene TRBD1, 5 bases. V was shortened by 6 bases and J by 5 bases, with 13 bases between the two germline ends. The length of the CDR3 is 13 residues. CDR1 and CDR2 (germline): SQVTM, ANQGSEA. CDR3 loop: CSVESAGNEKLFF. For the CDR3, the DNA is TGCAGCGTCGAGTCCGCAGGGAATGAAAAACTGTTTTTT.

CDR3 in DNA: TGTGCCAGACAGAAGAACAATGAGCAGTTCTTC. This translates into CARQKNNEQFF. J is TRBJ2-1 and V is TRBV2; D not certain. V was clipped by 9 bases and J by 5 bases, with 8 bases between them. This CDR3 is 11 amino acids long. In germline, CDR1 is SNHLY, CDR2 FYNNEI.

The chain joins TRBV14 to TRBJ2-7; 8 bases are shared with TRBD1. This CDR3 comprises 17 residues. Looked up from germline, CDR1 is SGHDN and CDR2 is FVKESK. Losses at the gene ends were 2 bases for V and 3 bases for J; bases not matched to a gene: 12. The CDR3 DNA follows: TGTGCCAGCAGCCAAAGGCTCGGGGAGACAGGGGTCTACGAGCAGTACTTC. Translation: CASSQRLGETGVYEQYF.

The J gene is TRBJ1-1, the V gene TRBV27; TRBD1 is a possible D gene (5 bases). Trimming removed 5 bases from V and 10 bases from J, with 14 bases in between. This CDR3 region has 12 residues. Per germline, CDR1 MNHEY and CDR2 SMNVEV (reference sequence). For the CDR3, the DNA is TGTGCCAGCAGTCCCGGACAAGAAGCAGCTTTCTTT. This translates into CASSPGQEAAFF.

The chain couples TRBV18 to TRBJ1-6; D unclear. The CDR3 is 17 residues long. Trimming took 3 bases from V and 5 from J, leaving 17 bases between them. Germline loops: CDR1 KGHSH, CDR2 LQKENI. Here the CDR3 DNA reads TGTGCCAGCTCACCCTACCGGCAGCGCTTAAATAATTCACCCCTCCACTTT. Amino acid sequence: CASSPYRQRLNNSPLHF.

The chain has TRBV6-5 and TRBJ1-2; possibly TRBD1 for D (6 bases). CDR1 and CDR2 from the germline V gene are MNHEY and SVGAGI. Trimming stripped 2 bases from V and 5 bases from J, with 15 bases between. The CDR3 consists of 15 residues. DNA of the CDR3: TGTGCCAGCAGTTACAACCGGAAGGACAGTTATGGCTACACCTTC. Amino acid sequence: CASSYNRKDSYGYTF.

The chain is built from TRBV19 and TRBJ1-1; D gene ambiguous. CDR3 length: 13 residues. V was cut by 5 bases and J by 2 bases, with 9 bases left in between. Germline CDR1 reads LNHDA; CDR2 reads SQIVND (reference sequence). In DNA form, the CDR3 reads TGTGCCAGTAGTCCTCAGGTTAACACTGAAGCTTTCTTT. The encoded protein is CASSPQVNTEAFF.

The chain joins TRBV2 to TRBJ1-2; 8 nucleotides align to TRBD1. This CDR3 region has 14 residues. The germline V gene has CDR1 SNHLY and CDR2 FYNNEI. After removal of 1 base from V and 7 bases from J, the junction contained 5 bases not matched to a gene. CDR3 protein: CASSEEQGVGGYTF. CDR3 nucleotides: TGTGCCAGCAGTGAAGAACAGGGGGTAGGTGGCTACACCTTC. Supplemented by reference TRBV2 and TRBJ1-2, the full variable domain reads EPEVTQTPSHQVTQMGQEVILRCVPISNHLYFYWYRQILGQKVEFLVSFYNNEISEKSEIFDDQFSVERPDGSNFTLKIRSTKLEDSAMYFCASSEEQGVGGYTFGSGTRLTVV.

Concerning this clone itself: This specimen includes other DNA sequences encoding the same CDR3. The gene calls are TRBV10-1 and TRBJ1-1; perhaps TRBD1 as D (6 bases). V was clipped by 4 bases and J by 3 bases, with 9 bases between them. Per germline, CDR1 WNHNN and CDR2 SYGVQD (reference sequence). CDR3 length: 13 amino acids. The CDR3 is CASSVAGDTEAFF. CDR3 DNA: TGCGCCAGCAGTGTGGCAGGGGACACTGAAGCTTTCTTT.

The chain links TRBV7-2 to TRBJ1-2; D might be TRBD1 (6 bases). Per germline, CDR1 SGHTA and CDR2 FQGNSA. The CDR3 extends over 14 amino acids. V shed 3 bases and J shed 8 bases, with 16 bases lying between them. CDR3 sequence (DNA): TGTGCCAGCAGCTTCAAGGGGGGGAGCCAGGGCTACACCTTC. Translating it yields CASSFKGGSQGYTF.